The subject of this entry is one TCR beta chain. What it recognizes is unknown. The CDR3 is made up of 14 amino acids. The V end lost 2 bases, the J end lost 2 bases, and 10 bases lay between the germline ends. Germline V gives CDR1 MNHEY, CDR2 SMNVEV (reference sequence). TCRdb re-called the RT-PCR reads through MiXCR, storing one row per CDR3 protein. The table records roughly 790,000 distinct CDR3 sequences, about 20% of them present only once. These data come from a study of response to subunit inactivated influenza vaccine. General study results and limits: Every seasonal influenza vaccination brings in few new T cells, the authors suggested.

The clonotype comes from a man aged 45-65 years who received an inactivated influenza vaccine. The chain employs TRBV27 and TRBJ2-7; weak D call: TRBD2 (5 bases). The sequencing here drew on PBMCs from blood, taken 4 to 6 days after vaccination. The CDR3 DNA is TGTGCCAGCAGTTTAGTGGGAGAAGCCTACGAGCAGTACTTC. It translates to CASSLVGEAYEQYF.